The 19 T cell receptor beta chains below all came from one sample that was sequenced in a study of cytomegalovirus exposure and HLA in healthy donors (dated by TCRdb to 2017 to 2019). The protocol used for the library was the immunoSEQ multiplex PCR assay. For the multiplex PCR, a mixture combining 60 forward primers for TCR Vbeta segments and 13 reverse primers for TCR Jbeta segments was used. Not all clones reach the TCRdb copy of this immuneACCESS table, which keeps in-frame sequences only. Checked studies attribute under half of the gap to unresolved V genes and leave the rest unexplained. In all, the sample holds some 110,000 clones, and about 70% of those were seen once. Less than 15% of the sample belongs to the ten largest clones. Sequencing was done on a sample of PBMCs. These receptors were obtained from a woman aged 55-70 years in good health and CMV-seropositive.

This chain connects TRBV27 to TRBJ1-6; TRBD1 matches 11 bases. The CDR3 has 15 amino acids. Unmatched junction bases numbered 6, after V lost 8 bases and J lost 6 bases. Germline CDR1 MNHEY, CDR2 SMNVEV (reference sequence). The CDR3 DNA follows: TGTGCCAGCGGGCGGGGGACAGGGGGTAATTCACCCCTCCACTTT. Translating it yields CASGRGTGGNSPLHF.

This clone was seen only a few times. The gene calls are TRBV19 and TRBJ2-7; 12 bases fit TRBD2. Germline trimming cut 9 bases from V and 12 bases from J; bases unmatched to any gene: 18. The CDR3 extends over 15 amino acids. CDR1 is LNHDA, CDR2 SQIVND, per germline (reference sequence). CDR3 sequence: CASSHRTSGISLLYF. The CDR3 nucleotides read TGTGCCAGCAGCCATCGGACTAGCGGGATCTCATTGTTGTACTTC.

The V gene is TRBV29-1, the J gene TRBJ2-3; 8 positions match TRBD2. This CDR3 region has 15 residues. From germline, CDR1 is SQVTM and CDR2 ANQGSEA. J was trimmed by 4 bases and V by 5 bases; bases with no gene match: 11. Here the CDR3 DNA reads TGCAGCGTTCCCCCTTTAGCGGGAACCGCAGATACGCAGTATTTT. It yields the protein CSVPPLAGTADTQYF.

V gene TRBV6-5 combines with J gene TRBJ2-2; 8 bases line up with TRBD2. CDR1 and CDR2 (germline): MNHEY, SVGAGI. This CDR3 region has 15 residues. V shed 6 bases, J shed 3 bases, and the junction held 6 bases outside the gene matches. The CDR3 DNA sequence: TGTGCCAGCAGGGTAGCGGGGTTAGACACCGGGGAGCTGTTTTTT. This encodes CASRVAGLDTGELFF.

The chain carries TRBV28 and TRBJ1-1; D unresolved. Trimming stripped 2 bases from V and 0 bases from J, with 10 bases between. CDR3 length: 15 residues. CDR1 is MDHEN, CDR2 SYDVKM, per germline. The CDR3 DNA follows: TGTGCCAGCAGTTTAGGCGGCGGATTGAACACTGAAGCTTTCTTT. It translates to CASSLGGGLNTEAFF.

The chain recombines TRBV5-4 with TRBJ2-1; 13 bases are a match to TRBD2. The V segment lost 4 bases and the J segment 11 bases; nucleotides outside the gene matches: 9. Germline CDR1 is SGHNT and CDR2 is YYREEE (reference sequence). The length of the CDR3 is 15 residues. CDR3 DNA: TGTGCCAGCAGCGCCAGACTAGCGGGGGGTATTAAGCAGTTCTTC. This translates into CASSARLAGGIKQFF.

CDR3 sequence reads: CASSLYPGLASVDTQYF. DNA of the CDR3: TGCGCCAGCAGCCTATACCCGGGACTAGCTTCTGTAGATACGCAGTATTTT. This sequence joins TRBV5-1 and TRBJ2-3; TRBD2 agrees at 9 bases. V shed 4 bases, J shed 5 bases, and the junction held 14 bases outside the gene matches. The germline V gene has CDR1 SGHRS and CDR2 YFSETQ. The CDR3 loop spans 17 amino acids.

This chain links TRBV9 with TRBJ2-1, with 8 nucleotides matching TRBD2. Germline lookup yields CDR1 SGDLS and CDR2 YYNGEE. Trimming took 4 bases from V and 7 from J; bases not matched to a gene: 10. CDR3 length equals 15 residues. The CDR3 spells CASSSPGRGVNEQFF. In DNA form, the CDR3 reads TGTGCCAGCAGCTCCCCGGGGCGGGGGGTAAATGAGCAGTTCTTC.

The chain couples TRBV28 to TRBJ2-1, with 8 bases fitting TRBD2. Looked up from germline, CDR1 is MDHEN and CDR2 is SYDVKM. The CDR3 totals 12 residues. V lost 10 bases and J lost 6; bases outside the gene matches: 5. CDR3: CAKRGGSNEQFF. In DNA form, the CDR3 reads TGTGCCAAACGGGGGGGGTCCAATGAGCAGTTCTTC.

The chain uses TRBV25-1 and TRBJ2-1; D is unclear. V lost 1 base, J lost 4 bases, and 11 bases lay in between. CDR1 and CDR2 (germline): MGHDK, SYGVNS. CDR3 length equals 15 residues. For the CDR3, the DNA is TGTGCCAGCAGTGAATCTAACAGCCTTTACAATGAGCAGTTCTTC. This gives the protein CASSESNSLYNEQFF.

The chain employs TRBV9 and TRBJ2-7; 8 nucleotides agree with TRBD1. Per the germline V gene, CDR1 is SGDLS and CDR2 is YYNGEE. Trimming at V came to 0 bases and at J to 5 bases, leaving 1 base not matched to a gene. There are 13 residues in the CDR3. DNA for the CDR3: TGTGCCAGCAGCGTAGGACAGGGGAACGAGCAGTACTTC. Residues: CASSVGQGNEQYF.

The rearrangement joins TRBV19 to TRBJ1-2, with 7 positions matching TRBD1. CDR1 is LNHDA and CDR2 is SQIVND in the germline V gene (reference sequence). This CDR3 has 18 residues. V trimming: 1 base; J trimming: 7 bases; junction bases outside the gene matches: 18. The CDR3 here is CASSIAHHGQAALGGYTF. The CDR3 DNA reads TGTGCCAGTAGTATAGCCCACCACGGACAGGCGGCTTTAGGTGGCTACACCTTC. Filled out from reference TRBV19 and TRBJ1-2, the complete variable domain reads DGGITQSPKYLFRKEGQNVTLSCEQNLNHDAMYWYRQDPGQGLRLIYYSQIVNDFQKGDIAEGYSVSREKKESFPLTVTSAQKNPTAFYLCASSIAHHGQAALGGYTFGSGTRLTVV.

The chain carries TRBV19 and TRBJ1-4; 7 positions agree with TRBD1. The CDR3 is made up of 16 amino acids. Per germline, CDR1 LNHDA and CDR2 SQIVND (reference sequence). V lost 5 bases to trimming and J lost 4 bases; unmatched junction nucleotides: 10. CDR3 sequence reads: CASSLQRTGDNEKLFF. As DNA, the CDR3 is TGTGCCAGTAGTCTACAGAGGACAGGCGATAATGAAAAACTGTTTTTT.

The chain couples TRBV7-3 to TRBJ1-3, with D maybe TRBD1 (5 bases). The CDR3 extends over 14 amino acids. Germline CDR1 SGHTA, CDR2 FQGTGA. The V end lost 5 bases, the J end lost 3 bases, and 11 bases lay between the germline ends. The chain's CDR3 is CASSPQEGGNTIYF. In DNA form, the CDR3 reads TGTGCCAGCAGCCCACAGGAGGGTGGAAACACCATATATTTT.

The gene calls are TRBV7-9 and TRBJ2-2, with TRBD2 matching 7 bases. Germline V gene data show CDR1 as SEHNR and CDR2 as FQNEAQ (reference sequence). V lost 0 bases, J lost 8 bases, and 3 bases stayed unmatched. The CDR3 extends over 14 amino acids. The CDR3 coding sequence is TGTGCCAGCAGCTTAGCCGGGACTACAGGGGAGCTGTTTTTT. This encodes CASSLAGTTGELFF.

The V call is TRBV5-6, the J call TRBJ1-1, with a possible D match to TRBD1 (6 bases). Germline V gene lookup returns CDR1 SGHDT and CDR2 YYEEEE. The CDR3 contains 14 residues. Trimming shortened V by 3 bases and J by 0 bases, and 9 bases separated the two germline ends. The CDR3 DNA sequence: TGTGCCAGCAGCTGGGGACACCTGAACACTGAAGCTTTCTTT. Its protein product is CASSWGHLNTEAFF.

The chain employs TRBV7-8 and TRBJ2-7; D gene unclear. Germline CDR1 and CDR2: SGHVS and FQNEAQ. Trimming left V 7 bases short and J 5 bases short, with 9 bases between. This CDR3 is 11 amino acids long. CDR3 residues: CASNKGDEQYF. In DNA, the CDR3 is TGTGCCAGCAACAAAGGAGACGAGCAGTACTTC.

This chain links TRBV30 with TRBJ1-5; 9 positions match TRBD1. The germline CDR1 and CDR2 sequences are GTSNPN and SVGIG (reference sequence). The CDR3 is 18 residues long. With 1 base clipped from V and 0 bases from J, the junction kept 10 bases outside the gene matches. CDR3 residues: CAWSEPGTGIYSNQPQHF. The CDR3 nucleotides are TGTGCCTGGAGTGAACCCGGGACAGGGATCTATAGCAATCAGCCCCAGCATTTT.

The gene calls are TRBV10-2 and TRBJ2-1; D not resolved. The CDR3 spans 11 residues. Germline V gives CDR1 WSHSY, CDR2 SAAADI. Trimming took 7 bases from V and 4 from J, leaving 5 bases between them. CDR3 coding DNA: TGCGCCAGCACACAGTACAATGAGCAGTTCTTC. This translates into CASTQYNEQFF.